This T cell receptor (beta chain) appears in the sequencing data of a study of T-cell reconstitution after alpha-beta-depleted transplantation in children (dated by TCRdb to between 2015 and 2016). For context, the study as a whole: Using TCR repertoire profiling, the study followed T-cell immune reconstitution in a quantitative way in children after TCRalphabeta/CD19-depleted allogeneic hematopoietic cell transplantation. On the study overall, not on this receptor specifically: The apparently early recovery of alphabetaT-cell counts about two months after transplant reportedly depended on only several hundred rapidly expanded clones that came from non-depleted graft cells. In some patients, high TCRbeta diversity at day 60 was attributed to recipient T cells and intrathymic progenitors that had survived conditioning. Over the following months the frequencies of hyperexpanded clones went down, and after one year T-cell counts and TCRbeta diversity were mostly credited to newly produced T cells.

Preparation of the library involved PCR. The data were produced on an Illumina HiSeq 2500. TCR libraries were prepared with molecular barcoding, using unique molecular identifiers to normalize TCRbeta repertoire quantification. TCRdb passed the public sequencing reads through fastp at Q25 and MiXCR, retaining productive beta sequences. Identical CDR3 proteins give one entry, which carries the most common genes and DNA. For this sample the table gives a few hundred thousand distinct CDR3 sequences, of which over 10% were detected only once. Around 2.2% of the sample is held by the ten biggest clonotypes. This clonotype was observed a few times. What this receptor recognizes is not known. No base quality values were provided; no much bigger clone lies one nucleotide off. Read against the paper, the sample's treatment or condition label means: allogeneic hematopoietic cell transplantation with graft depleted of TCRalphabeta T cells and CD19 B cells. The transplant recipients were children given TCRalphabeta/CD19-depleted allogeneic hematopoietic cell grafts.

CDR1 and CDR2 are drawn from the germline V gene (reference sequence): SEHNR, FQNEAQ. The CDR3 has 14 amino acids, counting the end cysteine and phenylalanine. The DNA shown is the 42-base CDR3, in frame from base 1. Trimmed from V: 3 bases; trimmed from J: 7 bases; junction bases lacking a gene match: 7. Recombination connected TRBV7-9 to TRBJ2-7; TRBD1 matches 9 bases in the middle. Sequenced here: PBMCs, mostly from graft donor cells, sampled 360 days after TCRalphabeta/CD19-depleted stem cell transplant. The TCR was taken from a male patient younger than 18 who had a stem cell transplant for acute myeloid leukemia, so the T cells may come from the graft donor. The CDR3 reads CASSFETGGPEQYF. The DNA sequence reads TGTGCCAGCAGCTTCGAAACAGGGGGCCCTGAGCAGTACTTC.